This T cell receptor beta chain was obtained from a study of cytotoxic CD8 clonotypes in ibrutinib-treated CLL (dated by TCRdb to the early 2020s). Concerning the study at large: The cohort was composed of under 12 relapsed/refractory and about 15 treatment-naive patients; IGHV unmutated status was identified in about 17 patients. Partial responses were observed in 24 patients and complete responses in 2; after a median follow-up of about 69 months, remission was maintained in around 14 patients and progression was observed in about twelve. Response samples were obtained after a median of around 11 months of treatment, with a range of about 6 to 36 months. On average, each sample had about 250,000 productive templates and 94,082 productive rearrangements. Longitudinal samples were obtainable from about 30% of the roughly 90 participants in the trial. Cryopreserved peripheral blood mononuclear cells were obtained prior to treatment, at the time of response, and at either disease progression or sustained remission. All remission and progressive disease samples were collected while patients were still receiving ibrutinib. Points the paper makes about the study in general: Clonality increased at ibrutinib response, stayed stable in sustained remission, and fell back toward baseline at progression. Public clonotypes were found to be uncommon and were observed to contract or remain stable during treatment; the increase in clonality was shown to reflect expansion of private clonotypes at ibrutinib response. Sustained-remission and progressing patients did not have matched sampling times, and lymph node repertoires were not examined. Baseline clonality exceeded that of age-matched healthy donors and correlated strongly with circulating CD8+ T-cell counts.

As regards this clone: Its antigen is currently not known. Base-call qualities are not available, and no considerably larger clone is one nucleotide away.

In the paper's terms, the time point label means: approximately 25 months on ibrutinib. For TCR beta library preparation, 2 to 2.5 micrograms of genomic DNA were isolated from cryopreserved PBMCs. Longitudinal blood samples from CLL patients on ibrutinib monotherapy underwent high-throughput TCR beta sequencing. The patients took part in an open-label, single-center phase 2 trial of ibrutinib monotherapy. Each clonotype received, on average, 10x coverage in deep resolution sequencing performed on a MiSeq, where the target depth lay between 1 in 1 million and 1 in 200,000 T cells. The immunoSEQ hsTCRB Kit was used to generate TCR beta libraries. The authors' pipeline ran thus. The data were analyzed with ImmunoSEQ Analyzer and ImmunoSEQ Data Assistant, and V, D and J gene assignments followed IMGT definitions. Clonality was computed as one minus normalized Shannon entropy of productive rearrangement frequencies, ranging from 0 to 1. Only overrepresented clonotypes making up at least 0.05% of the repertoire of each patient were included in the public clonotype analysis. Repertoires from about a dozen age-matched healthy donors in immuneACCESS were used as clonality controls. What TCRdb holds here is the immuneACCESS table cut down to in-frame rearrangements. Part of the clones is not present; checked against another copy, under half of the missing clones reflect an unresolved V gene, and the others are unexplained. The V and J calls and the clone size are those of that table, but D and trimming were determined from the DNA. The sample table holds 250,000 or so clones, of which roughly 70% were seen once. The ten largest clones take up 15% of the sample.

The CDR3, from cysteine to phenylalanine, totals 14 residues. Only CDR3 DNA is held: 42 bases, read in frame from base 1. Sequences MDHEN (CDR1) and SYDVKM (CDR2) are obtained from the germline V gene. Trimming accounts for 4 bases at V and 6 bases at J, while the number of junction bases matched to no gene is 5. This chain is built from TRBV28 and TRBJ2-2; 7 bases in the junction line up with TRBD1. The origin of this receptor is a human donor with chronic lymphocytic leukemia. The sequences come from PBMCs, collected after 24 months of ibrutinib treatment. The CDR3 sequence is CASSSGRGPGELFF. The DNA is TGTGCCAGCAGTTCCGGAAGGGGGCCCGGGGAGCTGTTTTTT.